Here is one T cell receptor beta chain with its context. The target antigen is unknown. This table comes from immunoSEQ multiplex PCR, and its TCRdb copy is limited to in-frame clones, with some not included. Here the sample spans some 40,000 clones, roughly 82% being singletons. Germline values: CDR1 MGHDK, CDR2 SYGVNS. This CDR3 comprises 16 residues. With 1 base clipped from V and 1 base from J, the junction kept 4 bases outside the gene matches. The time point: week 47, end of study. Alongside topical imiquimod, each dose of vaccine comprised 300 ug of mutant IDH1 20-mer peptide. These data come from a study of a mutant IDH1 vaccine in newly diagnosed glioma. Across the whole study: Treatment recipients were approximately 60% male and around 40% female, and their mean age was around 40 years. Every participant had undergone radiotherapy, temozolomide, or both before, and most underwent both.

The receptor was isolated from a man aged 35 to 55 with glioma. The chain has TRBV25-1 and TRBJ2-3; 8 bases line up with TRBD2. This specimen consisted of PBMCs, obtained from a glioma patient whose treatment included an IDH1 peptide vaccine. In DNA, the CDR3 is TGTGCCAGCAGTGAATCTGGGCGGGAGGGCACAGATACGCAGTATTTT. It is translated as CASSESGREGTDTQYF.